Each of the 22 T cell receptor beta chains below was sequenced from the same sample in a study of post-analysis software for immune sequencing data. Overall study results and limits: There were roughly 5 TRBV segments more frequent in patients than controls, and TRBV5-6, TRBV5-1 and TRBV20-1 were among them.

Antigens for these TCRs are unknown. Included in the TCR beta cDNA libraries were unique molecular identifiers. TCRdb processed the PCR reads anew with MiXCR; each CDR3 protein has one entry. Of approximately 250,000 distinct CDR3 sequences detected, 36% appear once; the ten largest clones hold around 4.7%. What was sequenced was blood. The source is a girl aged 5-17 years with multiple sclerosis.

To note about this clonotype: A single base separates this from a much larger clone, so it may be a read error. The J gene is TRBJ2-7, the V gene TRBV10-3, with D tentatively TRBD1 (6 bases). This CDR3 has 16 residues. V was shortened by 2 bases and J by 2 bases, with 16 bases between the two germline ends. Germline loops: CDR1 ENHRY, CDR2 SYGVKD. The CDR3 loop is CAISEGKGTPPYEQYF. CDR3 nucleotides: TGTGCCATCAGTGAGGGGAAGGGGACACCGCCCTACGAGCAGTACTTC.

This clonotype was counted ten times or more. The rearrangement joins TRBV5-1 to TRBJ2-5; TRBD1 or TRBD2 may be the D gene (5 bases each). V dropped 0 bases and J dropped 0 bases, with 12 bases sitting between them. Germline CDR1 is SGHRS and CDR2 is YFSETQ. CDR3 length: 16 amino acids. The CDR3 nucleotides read TGCGCCAGCAGCTTGGTGGTGGGGGTGAACCAAGAGACCCAGTACTTC. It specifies CASSLVVGVNQETQYF.

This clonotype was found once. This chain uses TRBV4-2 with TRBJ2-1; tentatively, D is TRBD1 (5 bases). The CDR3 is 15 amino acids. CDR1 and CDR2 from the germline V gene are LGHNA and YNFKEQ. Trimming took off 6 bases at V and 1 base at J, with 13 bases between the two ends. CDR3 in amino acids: CASRSDSSSYNEQFF. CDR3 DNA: TGTGCCAGCAGGTCCGACAGTTCATCCTACAATGAGCAGTTCTTC.

Here the CDR3 reads CASTVNTEAFF. Here the CDR3 DNA reads TGTGCCAGCACGGTAAACACTGAAGCTTTCTTT. The chain carries TRBV11-2 and TRBJ1-1; D unresolved. The CDR3 consists of 11 residues. V was trimmed by 7 bases and J by 2 bases, leaving 5 bases between them. Per germline, CDR1 SGHAT and CDR2 FQNNGV.

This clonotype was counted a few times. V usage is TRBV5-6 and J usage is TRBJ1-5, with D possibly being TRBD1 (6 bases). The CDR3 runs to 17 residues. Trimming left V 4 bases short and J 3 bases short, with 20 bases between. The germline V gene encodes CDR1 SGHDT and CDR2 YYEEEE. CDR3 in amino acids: CASSRLRGWGSNQPQHF. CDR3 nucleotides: TGTGCCAGCAGCCGTCTCAGGGGCTGGGGATCCAATCAGCCCCAGCATTTT.

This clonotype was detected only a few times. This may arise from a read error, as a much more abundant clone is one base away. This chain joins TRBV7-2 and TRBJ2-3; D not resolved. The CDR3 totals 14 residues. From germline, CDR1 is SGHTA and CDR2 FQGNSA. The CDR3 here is CASGLTISTDTQYF. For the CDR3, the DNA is TGTGCCAGCGGCTTAACAATTAGCACAGATACGCAGTATTTT. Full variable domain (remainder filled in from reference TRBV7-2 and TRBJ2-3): GAGVSQSPSNKVTEKGKDVELRCDPISGHTALYWYRQSLGQGLEFLIYFQGNSAPDKSGLPSDRFSAERTGGSVSTLTIQRTQQEDSAVYLCASGLTISTDTQYFGPGTRLTVL.

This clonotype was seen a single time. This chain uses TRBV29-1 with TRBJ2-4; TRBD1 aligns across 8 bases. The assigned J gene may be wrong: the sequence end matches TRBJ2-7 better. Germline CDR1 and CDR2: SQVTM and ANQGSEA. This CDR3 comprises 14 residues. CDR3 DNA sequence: TGCAGCGTCCCTAGGACAGGGAGGATCAACGAGCAGTACTTC. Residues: CSVPRTGRINEQYF.

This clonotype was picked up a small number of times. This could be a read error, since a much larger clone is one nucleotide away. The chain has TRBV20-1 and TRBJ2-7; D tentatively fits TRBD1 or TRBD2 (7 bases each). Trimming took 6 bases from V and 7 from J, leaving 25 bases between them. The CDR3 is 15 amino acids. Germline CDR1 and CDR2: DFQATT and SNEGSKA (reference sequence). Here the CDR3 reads CSARGAHRGYNEQYF. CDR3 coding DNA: TGCAGTGCACGGGGGGCGCACAGGGGTTACAATGAGCAGTACTTC.

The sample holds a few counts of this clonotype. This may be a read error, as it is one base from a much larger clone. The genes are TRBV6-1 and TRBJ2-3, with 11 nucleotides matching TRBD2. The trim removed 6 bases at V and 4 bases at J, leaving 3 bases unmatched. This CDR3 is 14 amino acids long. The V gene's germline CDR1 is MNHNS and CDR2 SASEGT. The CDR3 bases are TGTGCCAGCAGGGAACTAGCGGGAGCAGATACGCAGTATTTT. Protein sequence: CASRELAGADTQYF.

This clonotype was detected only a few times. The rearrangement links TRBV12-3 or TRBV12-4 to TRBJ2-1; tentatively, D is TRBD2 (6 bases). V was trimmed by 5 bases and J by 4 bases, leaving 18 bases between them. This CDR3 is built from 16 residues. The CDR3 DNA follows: TGTGCCAGCAGTCAACCCGGCCTCGGGGGATACAATGAGCAGTTCTTC. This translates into CASSQPGLGGYNEQFF.

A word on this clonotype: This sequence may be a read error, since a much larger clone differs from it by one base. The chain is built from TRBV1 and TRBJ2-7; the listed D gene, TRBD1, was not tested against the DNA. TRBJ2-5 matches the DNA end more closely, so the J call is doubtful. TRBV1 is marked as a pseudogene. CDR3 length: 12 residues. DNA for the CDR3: TGCGCCAGCTGGACAGGGGGGGAGACCCAGTACTTC. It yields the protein CASWTGGETQYF.

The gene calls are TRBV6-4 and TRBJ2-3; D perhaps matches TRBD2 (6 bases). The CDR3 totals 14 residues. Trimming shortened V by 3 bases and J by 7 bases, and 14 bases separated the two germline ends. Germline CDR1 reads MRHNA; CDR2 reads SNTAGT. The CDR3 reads CASSDSGSHHTQYF. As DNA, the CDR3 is TGTGCCAGCAGTGATTCCGGGAGTCACCATACGCAGTATTTT.

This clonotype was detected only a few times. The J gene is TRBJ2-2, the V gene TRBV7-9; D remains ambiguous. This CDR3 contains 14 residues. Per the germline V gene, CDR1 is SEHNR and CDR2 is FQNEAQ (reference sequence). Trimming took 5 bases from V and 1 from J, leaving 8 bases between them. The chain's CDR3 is CASSKTQNTGELFF. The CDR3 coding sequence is TGTGCCAGCAGCAAAACACAGAACACCGGGGAGCTGTTTTTT.

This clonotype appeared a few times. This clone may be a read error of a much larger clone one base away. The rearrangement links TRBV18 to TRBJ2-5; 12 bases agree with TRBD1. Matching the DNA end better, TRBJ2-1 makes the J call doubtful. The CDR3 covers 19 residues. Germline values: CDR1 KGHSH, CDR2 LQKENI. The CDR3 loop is CASSPDRDRGHRSQETQFF. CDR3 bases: TGTGCCAGCTCACCTGACCGGGACAGGGGGCACCGAAGCCAAGAGACCCAGTTCTTC.

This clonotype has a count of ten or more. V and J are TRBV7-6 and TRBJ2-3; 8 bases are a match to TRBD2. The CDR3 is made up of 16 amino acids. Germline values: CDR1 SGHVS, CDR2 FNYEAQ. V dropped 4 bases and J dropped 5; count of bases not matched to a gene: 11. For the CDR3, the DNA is TGTGCCAGCAGCTCAAGTCGCGGGGGGCCGGGAGATACGCAGTATTTT. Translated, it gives CASSSSRGGPGDTQYF.

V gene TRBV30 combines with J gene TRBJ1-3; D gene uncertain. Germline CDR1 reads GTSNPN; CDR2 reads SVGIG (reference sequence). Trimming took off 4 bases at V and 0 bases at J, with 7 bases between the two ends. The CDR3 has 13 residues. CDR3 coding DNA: TGTGCCTGGAAGGGATACTCTGGAAACACCATATATTTT. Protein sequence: CAWKGYSGNTIYF.

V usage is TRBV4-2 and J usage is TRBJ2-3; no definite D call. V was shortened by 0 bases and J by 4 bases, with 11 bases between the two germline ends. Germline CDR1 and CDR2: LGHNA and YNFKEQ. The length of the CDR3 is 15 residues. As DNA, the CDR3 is TGTGCCAGCAGCCAAGAAGCGAACCGGGCAGATACGCAGTATTTT. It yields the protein CASSQEANRADTQYF.

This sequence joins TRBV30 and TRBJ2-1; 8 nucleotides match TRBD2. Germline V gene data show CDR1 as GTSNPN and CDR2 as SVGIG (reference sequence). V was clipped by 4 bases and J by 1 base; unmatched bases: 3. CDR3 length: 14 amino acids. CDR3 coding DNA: TGTGCCTGGAAGGGCGGGAGGTCCTACAATGAGCAGTTCTTC. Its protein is CAWKGGRSYNEQFF.

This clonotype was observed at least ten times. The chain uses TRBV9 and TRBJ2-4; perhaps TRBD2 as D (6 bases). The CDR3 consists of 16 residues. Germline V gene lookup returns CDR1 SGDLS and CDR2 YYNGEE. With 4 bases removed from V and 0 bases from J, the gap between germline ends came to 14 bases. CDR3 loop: CASSPTEGIAKNIQYF. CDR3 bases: TGTGCCAGCAGCCCGACGGAGGGGATAGCCAAAAACATTCAGTACTTC.

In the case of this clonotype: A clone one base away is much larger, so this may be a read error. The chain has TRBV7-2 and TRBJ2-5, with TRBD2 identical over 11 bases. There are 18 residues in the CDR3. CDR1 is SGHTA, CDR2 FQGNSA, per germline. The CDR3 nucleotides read TGTGCCGGCAGCTTAGATGTTTGGGGACTAGCGGACCAAGAGACCCAGTACTTC. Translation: CAGSLDVWGLADQETQYF. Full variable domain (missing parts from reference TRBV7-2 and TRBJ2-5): GAGVSQSPSNKVTEKGKDVELRCDPISGHTALYWYRQSLGQGLEFLIYFQGNSAPDKSGLPSDRFSAERTGGSVSTLTIQRTQQEDSAVYLCAGSLDVWGLADQETQYFGPGTRLLVL.

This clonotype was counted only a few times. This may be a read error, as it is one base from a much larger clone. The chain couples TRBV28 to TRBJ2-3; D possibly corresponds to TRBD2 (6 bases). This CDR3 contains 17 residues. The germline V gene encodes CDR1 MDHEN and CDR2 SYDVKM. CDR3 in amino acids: CASSLKSWRDRTDTRYF. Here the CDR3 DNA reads TGTGCCAGCAGTTTAAAGTCGTGGCGGGATCGTACAGATACGCGGTATTTT.

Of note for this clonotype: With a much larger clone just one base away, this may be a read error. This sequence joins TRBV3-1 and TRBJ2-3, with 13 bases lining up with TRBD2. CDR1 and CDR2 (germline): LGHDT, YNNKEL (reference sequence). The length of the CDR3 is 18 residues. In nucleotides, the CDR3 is TGTGCCAGCAGCCAGGGACGGACTAGCGGGAGCAGCACAGATGCGCAGTATTTT. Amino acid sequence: CASSQGRTSGSSTDAQYF.